The T cell receptor (beta chain) under discussion was sequenced for a study of blood T cell repertoires in COVID-19. Across the whole study: There were acute and convalescent COVID-19 samples, and they came from the United States, Italy and Spain.

The germline V and J ends were trimmed by 1 base and 4 bases, with 5 bases remaining between them. CDR3 length equals 13 residues. Germline V CDR1 and CDR2: SGHTA, FQGNSA. As concerns this clone: Other DNA sequences within the sample encode an identical CDR3.

Seattle enrolled patients during active infection and tracked them longitudinally. Source study methods: Scientists estimated how many nucleated cells there were by amplifying reference gene primers. Method: immunoSEQ multiplex PCR; TCRdb's copy keeps in-frame clones and lacks some. That table is the source of V, J and clone size, and D and trimming were worked out from the DNA. The sample lists 60,000 to 85,000 clones; approximately 90% were seen once. The sequenced sample consisted of peripheral blood. The chain links TRBV7-2 to TRBJ2-1; D is ambiguous. The clonotype comes from a woman between 45 and 60 years old with COVID-19, enrolled during active disease. The CDR3 coding sequence is TGTGCCAGCAGCTTAGGTCGGTACAATGAGCAGTTCTTC. This gives the protein CASSLGRYNEQFF. Looking up the rest from reference TRBV7-2 and TRBJ2-1 gives the full variable domain: GAGVSQSPSNKVTEKGKDVELRCDPISGHTALYWYRQSLGQGLEFLIYFQGNSAPDKSGLPSDRFSAERTGGSVSTLTIQRTQQEDSAVYLCASSLGRYNEQFFGPGTRLTVL.